One sample yielded the 10 T cell receptor beta chains listed below, sequenced in a study of identical twins. One entry per CDR3 protein results from TCRdb running MiXCR on the 5' RACE reads. Of 650,000 to 800,000 distinct CDR3 sequences in the sample, around 8.6% are singletons; the top ten hold roughly 0.9%. The same specimen was also included in a second study, on yellow fever vaccine responses in identical twins.

Sequenced sample: PBMCs. These receptors all stem from a young woman in good health.

This clonotype was detected a few times. The chain links TRBV7-2 to TRBJ2-2, with a tentative D call TRBD2 (5 bases). The ends were cut back, 8 bases at V and 3 bases at J, with 7 bases in the middle. The V gene's germline CDR1 is SGHTA and CDR2 FQGNSA. This CDR3 spans 12 amino acids. This CDR3 reads CASEGDTGELFF. The CDR3 DNA is TGTGCCAGCGAGGGAGACACCGGGGAGCTGTTTTTT.

This clonotype was counted at least ten times. The rearrangement links TRBV5-1 to TRBJ2-5, with a weak D call TRBD1 (5 bases). CDR1 and CDR2 (germline): SGHRS, YFSETQ. The CDR3 is made up of 14 amino acids. V was trimmed by 4 bases and J by 4 bases, leaving 14 bases between them. This CDR3 is CASSRDGRGETQYF. DNA of the CDR3: TGCGCCAGCAGCCGTGACGGTAGGGGAGAGACCCAGTACTTC.

A few counts support this clonotype. V is TRBV2 and J is TRBJ1-2; possible D gene TRBD1, 5 bases. The CDR3 has 15 amino acids. Germline lookup yields CDR1 SNHLY and CDR2 FYNNEI. Trimming pared 6 bases from V and 2 bases from J, leaving 16 bases between. This CDR3 reads CASSEFQTANYGYTF. The CDR3 nucleotides are TGTGCCAGCAGCGAATTCCAGACAGCCAACTATGGCTACACCTTC.

The chain combines TRBV7-9 with TRBJ2-5; D perhaps matches TRBD1 (6 bases). Germline CDR1 and CDR2: SEHNR and FQNEAQ (reference sequence). The CDR3 totals 15 residues. Trimming removed 5 bases at V and 5 bases at J, with 18 bases between. CDR3 sequence reads: CASSPPLQGSETQYF. The CDR3 nucleotides read TGTGCCAGCAGCCCCCCCCTGCAGGGGTCGGAGACCCAGTACTTC. The entire variable domain, with the rest obtained from reference TRBV7-9 and TRBJ2-5, is as follows: DTGVSQNPRHKITKRGQNVTFRCDPISEHNRLYWYRQTLGQGPEFLTYFQNEAQLEKSRLLSDRFSAERPKGSFSTLEIQRTEQGDSAMYLCASSPPLQGSETQYFGPGTRLLVL.

V is TRBV7-9 and J is TRBJ1-2; D may be TRBD1 (6 bases). V was shortened by 5 bases and J by 6 bases, with 13 bases between the two germline ends. Per the germline V gene, CDR1 is SEHNR and CDR2 is FQNEAQ (reference sequence). This CDR3 region has 13 residues. CDR3 DNA: TGTGCCAGCAGCCCAACAGGGTCGGATGGCTACACCTTC. It yields the protein CASSPTGSDGYTF. The full variable domain, rest sourced from reference TRBV7-9 and TRBJ1-2, is DTGVSQNPRHKITKRGQNVTFRCDPISEHNRLYWYRQTLGQGPEFLTYFQNEAQLEKSRLLSDRFSAERPKGSFSTLEIQRTEQGDSAMYLCASSPTGSDGYTFGSGTRLTVV.

In its sample, this clonotype was seen a few times. The chain couples TRBV7-2 to TRBJ2-5, with 12 bases identical to TRBD2. Trimming removed 5 bases from V and 5 bases from J; junction bases left unmatched: 9. Germline V gene sequence: CDR1 SGHTA, CDR2 FQGNSA. The length of the CDR3 is 16 residues. In DNA, the CDR3 is TGTGCCAGCAGCCCCCGACTAGCGGGAGTTGGTGAGACCCAGTACTTC. Translation gives CASSPRLAGVGETQYF.

The DNA of the CDR3 is TGTGCCAGCAGCGCCCCGTTCTCGGGCGCCGTAGAGACCCAGTACTTC. It specifies CASSAPFSGAVETQYF. This chain uses TRBV9 with TRBJ2-5; the D is unclear. Trimming took off 3 bases at V and 4 bases at J, with 19 bases between the two ends. Germline assignment: CDR1 SGDLS and CDR2 YYNGEE. The CDR3 extends over 16 amino acids.

This clonotype was seen only a few times. The chain is built from TRBV18 and TRBJ1-2, with TRBD1 matching 7 bases. V shed 6 bases and J 4 bases; nucleotides not matched to a gene: 5. CDR1 is KGHSH, CDR2 LQKENI, per germline. CDR3 size: 13 residues. CDR3: CASSVDRIYGYTF. The CDR3 DNA reads TGTGCCAGCTCCGTGGACAGGATCTATGGCTACACCTTC.

This clonotype was seen ten or more times. The rearrangement joins TRBV4-2 to TRBJ2-5; TRBD2 agrees at 9 bases. This CDR3 has 16 residues. Germline-derived CDR1 and CDR2 are LGHNA and YNFKEQ. The V and J ends lost 1 base and 2 bases, in that order; junction bases with no gene match: 5. DNA for the CDR3: TGTGCCAGCAGCCAAGGGGTTGCGGGGGGGCAAGAGACCCAGTACTTC. This encodes CASSQGVAGGQETQYF.

This clonotype was picked up a small number of times. The rearrangement links TRBV7-9 to TRBJ1-1, with D hard to call. The V and J ends lost 0 bases and 6 bases respectively, with 5 bases between them. This CDR3 has 12 residues. The V gene's germline CDR1 is SEHNR and CDR2 FQNEAQ (reference sequence). The chain's CDR3 is CASSLALAEAFF. The CDR3 DNA is TGTGCCAGCAGCTTAGCGTTGGCTGAAGCTTTCTTT.